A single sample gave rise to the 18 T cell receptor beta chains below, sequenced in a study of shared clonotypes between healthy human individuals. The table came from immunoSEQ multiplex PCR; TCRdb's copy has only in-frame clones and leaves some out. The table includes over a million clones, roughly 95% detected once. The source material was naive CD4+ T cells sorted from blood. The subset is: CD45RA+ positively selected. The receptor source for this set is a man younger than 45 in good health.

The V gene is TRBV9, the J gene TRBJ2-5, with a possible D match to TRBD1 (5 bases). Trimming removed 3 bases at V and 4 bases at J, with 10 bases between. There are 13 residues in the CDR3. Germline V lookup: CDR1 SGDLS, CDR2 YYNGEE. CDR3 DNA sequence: TGTGCCAGCAGCGAGGGGTGGTTAGAGACCCAGTACTTC. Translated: CASSEGWLETQYF.

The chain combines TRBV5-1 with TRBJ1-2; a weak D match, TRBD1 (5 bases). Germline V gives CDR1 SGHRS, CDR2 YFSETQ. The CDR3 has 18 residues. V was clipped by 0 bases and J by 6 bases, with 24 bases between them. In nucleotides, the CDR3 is TGCGCCAGCAGCTTGGGCCAGGGTACACCGCCCGGGTGGGATGGCTACACCTTC. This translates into CASSLGQGTPPGWDGYTF.

The CDR3, as DNA: TGTGCCAGCAGCTTGATAGCGGGAGGGACCACCGGGGAGCTGTTTTTT. Translating gives CASSLIAGGTTGELFF. The chain links TRBV7-7 to TRBJ2-2; 11 bases fit TRBD2. The trim removed 3 bases at V and 4 bases at J, leaving 4 bases unmatched. The CDR3 is 16 residues long. Germline V gene lookup returns CDR1 SSHAT and CDR2 FNYEAQ (reference sequence). The variable domain in full, completed from reference TRBV7-7 and TRBJ2-2, reads GAGVSQSPRYKVTKRGQDVTLRCDPISSHATLYWYQQALGQGPEFLTYFNYEAQPDKSGLPSDRFSAERPEGSISTLTIQRTEQRDSAMYRCASSLIAGGTTGELFFGEGSRLTVL.

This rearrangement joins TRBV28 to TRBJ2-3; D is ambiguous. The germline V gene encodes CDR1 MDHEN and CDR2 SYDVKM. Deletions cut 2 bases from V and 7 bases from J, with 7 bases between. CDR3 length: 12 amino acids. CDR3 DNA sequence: TGTGCCAGCAGTTTAAGCCTGAATACGCAGTATTTT. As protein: CASSLSLNTQYF.

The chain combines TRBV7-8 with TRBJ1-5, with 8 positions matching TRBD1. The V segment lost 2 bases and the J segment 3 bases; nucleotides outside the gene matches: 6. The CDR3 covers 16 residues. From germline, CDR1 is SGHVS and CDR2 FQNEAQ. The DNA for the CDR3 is TGTGCCAGCAGCTTAAAGCCAGGGGGCTCCAATCAGCCCCAGCATTTT. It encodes CASSLKPGGSNQPQHF.

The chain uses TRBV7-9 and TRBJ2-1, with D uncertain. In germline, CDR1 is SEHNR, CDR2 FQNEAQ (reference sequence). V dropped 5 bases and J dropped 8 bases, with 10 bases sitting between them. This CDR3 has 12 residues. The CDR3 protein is CASSRRTHEQFF. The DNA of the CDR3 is TGTGCCAGCAGCCGCCGTACACATGAGCAGTTCTTC.

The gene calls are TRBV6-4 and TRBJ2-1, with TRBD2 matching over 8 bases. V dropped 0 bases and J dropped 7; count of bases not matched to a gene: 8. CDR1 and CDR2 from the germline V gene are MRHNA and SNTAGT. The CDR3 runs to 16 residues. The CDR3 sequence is CASSDSPGLGPNEQFF. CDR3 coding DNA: TGTGCCAGCAGTGACTCCCCGGGACTAGGACCTAATGAGCAGTTCTTC.

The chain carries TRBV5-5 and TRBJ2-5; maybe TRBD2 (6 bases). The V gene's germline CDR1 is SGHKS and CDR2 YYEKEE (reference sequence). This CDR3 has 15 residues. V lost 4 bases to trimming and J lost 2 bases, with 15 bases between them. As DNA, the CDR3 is TGTGCCAGCAGCCCAGGCGGGGCAAGACAAGAGACCCAGTACTTC. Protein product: CASSPGGARQETQYF.

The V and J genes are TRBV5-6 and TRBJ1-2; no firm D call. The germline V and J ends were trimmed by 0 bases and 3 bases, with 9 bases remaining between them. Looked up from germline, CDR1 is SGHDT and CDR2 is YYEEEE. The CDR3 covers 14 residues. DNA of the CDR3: TGTGCCAGCAGCTTGGTGGACGGGTACTATGGCTACACCTTC. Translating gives CASSLVDGYYGYTF.

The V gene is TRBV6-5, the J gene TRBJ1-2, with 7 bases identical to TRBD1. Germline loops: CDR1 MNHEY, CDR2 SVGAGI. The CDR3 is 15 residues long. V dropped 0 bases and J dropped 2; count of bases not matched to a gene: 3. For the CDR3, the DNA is TGTGCCAGCAGTTACTCTAGGGGACAGAACTATGGCTACACCTTC. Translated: CASSYSRGQNYGYTF.

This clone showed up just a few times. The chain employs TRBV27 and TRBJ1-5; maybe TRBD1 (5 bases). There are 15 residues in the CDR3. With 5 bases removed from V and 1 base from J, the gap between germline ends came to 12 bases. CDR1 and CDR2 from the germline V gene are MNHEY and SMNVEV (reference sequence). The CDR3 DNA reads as TGTGCCAGCAGTCAAACACAGGAGAGCAATCAGCCCCAGCATTTT. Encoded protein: CASSQTQESNQPQHF.

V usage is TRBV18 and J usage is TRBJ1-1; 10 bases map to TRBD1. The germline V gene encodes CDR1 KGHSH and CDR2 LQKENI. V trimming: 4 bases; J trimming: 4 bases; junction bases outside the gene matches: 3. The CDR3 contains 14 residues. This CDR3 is CASSQTGGITEAFF. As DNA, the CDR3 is TGTGCCAGCTCACAGACAGGGGGCATCACTGAAGCTTTCTTT.

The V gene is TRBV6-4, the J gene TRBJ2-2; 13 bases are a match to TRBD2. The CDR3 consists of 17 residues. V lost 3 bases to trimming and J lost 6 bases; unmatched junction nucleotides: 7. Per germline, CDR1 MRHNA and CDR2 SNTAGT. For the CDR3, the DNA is TGTGCCAGCAGTGAATTTGGACTAGCGGGGGCCGCCGGGGAGCTGTTTTTT. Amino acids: CASSEFGLAGAAGELFF.

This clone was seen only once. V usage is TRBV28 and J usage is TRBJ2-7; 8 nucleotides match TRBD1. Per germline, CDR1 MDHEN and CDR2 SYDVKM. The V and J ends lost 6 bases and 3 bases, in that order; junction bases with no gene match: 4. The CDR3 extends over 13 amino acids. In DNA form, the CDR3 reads TGTGCCAGCAGGGACAGGGTCAACTACGAGCAGTACTTC. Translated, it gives CASRDRVNYEQYF.

CDR3 residues: CASRRSGLEQGETQYF. In DNA, the CDR3 is TGTGCCAGCCGTCGGTCGGGACTGGAGCAGGGGGAGACCCAGTACTTC. The V and J genes are TRBV28 and TRBJ2-5; D tentatively reads TRBD1 or TRBD2 (6 bases each). Germline loops: CDR1 MDHEN, CDR2 SYDVKM. The V and J ends lost 8 bases and 5 bases respectively, with 24 bases between them. The CDR3 length is 16 residues.

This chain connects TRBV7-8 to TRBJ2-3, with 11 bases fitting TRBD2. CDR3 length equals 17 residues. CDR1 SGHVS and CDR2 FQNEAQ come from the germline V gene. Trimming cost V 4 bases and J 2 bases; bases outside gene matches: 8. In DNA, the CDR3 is TGTGCCAGCAGCTCAGCGATGGGACTAGCGGCCACAGATACGCAGTATTTT. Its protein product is CASSSAMGLAATDTQYF.

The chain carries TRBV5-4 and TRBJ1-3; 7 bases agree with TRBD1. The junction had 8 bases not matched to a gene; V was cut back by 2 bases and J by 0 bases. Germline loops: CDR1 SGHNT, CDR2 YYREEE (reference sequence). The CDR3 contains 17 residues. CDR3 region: CASSFGKGATSGNTIYF. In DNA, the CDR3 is TGTGCCAGCAGCTTTGGGAAGGGGGCAACCTCTGGAAACACCATATATTTT.

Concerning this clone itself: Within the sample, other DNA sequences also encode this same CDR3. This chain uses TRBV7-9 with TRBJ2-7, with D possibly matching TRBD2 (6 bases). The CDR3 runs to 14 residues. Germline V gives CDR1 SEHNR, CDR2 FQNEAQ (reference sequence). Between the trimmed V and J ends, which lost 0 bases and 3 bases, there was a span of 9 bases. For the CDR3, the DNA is TGTGCCAGCAGCTTAGCCGGGAGTAGCTACGAGCAGTACTTC. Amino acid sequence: CASSLAGSSYEQYF.